A single sample is the source of the 32 T cell receptor beta chains below, sequenced in a study of cytomegalovirus exposure and HLA in healthy donors. The PCR had 60 Vbeta and 13 Jbeta primers. The method was immunoSEQ multiplex PCR; TCRdb's version includes in-frame clones alone and lacks a portion of them. The sample holds roughly 120,000 clones, roughly four fifths seen once. The material sequenced was PBMCs. Receptor source: a man aged 35 to 55 in good health and CMV-seronegative.

This rearrangement joins TRBV19 to TRBJ2-5; 10 nucleotides match TRBD2. This CDR3 region has 16 residues. Germline V CDR1 and CDR2: LNHDA, SQIVND (reference sequence). The trim removed 1 base at V and 2 bases at J, leaving 4 bases unmatched. Written as DNA, the CDR3 is TGTGCCAGTAGTATAGGAGTAGCGGGAGGTCAAGAGACCCAGTACTTC. Translated: CASSIGVAGGQETQYF.

The chain uses TRBV30 and TRBJ1-1; a possible D gene is TRBD1 (6 bases). Trimming left V 0 bases short and J 6 bases short, with 11 bases between. Looked up from germline, CDR1 is GTSNPN and CDR2 is SVGIG (reference sequence). The CDR3 runs 13 residues. This CDR3 is CAWSVTGGSEAFF. DNA for the CDR3: TGTGCCTGGAGTGTAACGGGGGGCTCTGAAGCTTTCTTT.

This chain connects TRBV5-6 to TRBJ1-1; D gene unclear. V shed 6 bases and J shed 1 base, with 13 bases lying between them. Looked up from germline, CDR1 is SGHDT and CDR2 is YYEEEE. The length of the CDR3 is 14 residues. The CDR3 bases are TGTGCCAGCACCCCGGCGGGCCGGAACACTGAAGCTTTCTTT. Protein product: CASTPAGRNTEAFF.

The V and J genes are TRBV27 and TRBJ2-5; 7 nucleotides line up with TRBD2. The end of the DNA aligns better with TRBJ2-7, so the J call may be wrong. This CDR3 is 15 amino acids long. Germline V gene sequence: CDR1 MNHEY, CDR2 SMNVEV (reference sequence). CDR3 residues: CASSHSGPSPYEQYF. Written as DNA, the CDR3 is TGTGCCAGCAGTCATAGCGGGCCCTCCCCTTACGAGCAGTACTTC.

The chain carries TRBV7-3 and TRBJ2-2; TRBD2 is a possible D gene (6 bases). Trimming stripped 3 bases from V and 5 bases from J, with 10 bases between. The CDR3 is 14 residues long. Germline loops: CDR1 SGHTA, CDR2 FQGTGA. Here the CDR3 DNA reads TGTGCCAGCAGCTTCCAGGGAGGTACCGGGGAGCTGTTTTTT. Its protein product is CASSFQGGTGELFF.

The rearrangement joins TRBV30 to TRBJ2-3, with D tentatively TRBD2 (6 bases). Germline V gives CDR1 GTSNPN, CDR2 SVGIG (reference sequence). This CDR3 is 14 amino acids long. Trimming removed 4 bases at V and 5 bases at J, with 16 bases between. As DNA, the CDR3 is TGTGCCTGGACCCTGGGAAATAGCGGAGATACGCAGTATTTT. Translation gives CAWTLGNSGDTQYF. Filled out from reference TRBV30 and TRBJ2-3, the complete variable domain reads SQTIHQWPATLVQPVGSPLSLECTVEGTSNPNLYWYRQAAGRGLQLLFYSVGIGQISSEVPQNLSASRPQDRQFILSSKKLLLSDSGFYLCAWTLGNSGDTQYFGPGTRLTVL.

This chain joins TRBV9 and TRBJ2-1; D is unresolved. Trimming left V 0 bases short and J 3 bases short, with 7 bases between. CDR1 and CDR2 from the germline V gene are SGDLS and YYNGEE. The CDR3 has 14 amino acids. CDR3 nucleotide sequence: TGTGCCAGCAGCGTAGACGAGTTCTACAATGAGCAGTTCTTC. It is translated as CASSVDEFYNEQFF.

This clone was seen a handful of times. The V call is TRBV7-9, the J call TRBJ1-6; 7 bases line up with TRBD1. J was trimmed by 9 bases and V by 5 bases; bases with no gene match: 4. Germline lookup yields CDR1 SEHNR and CDR2 FQNEAQ (reference sequence). The CDR3 has 13 amino acids. CDR3 loop: CASSPGQSSPLHF. The CDR3 DNA sequence: TGTGCCAGCAGCCCGGGACAGAGTTCACCCCTCCACTTT.

The chain recombines TRBV23-1 with TRBJ1-3; D ambiguous. TRBV23-1 is filed as an ORF, its function uncertain. The CDR3 runs 14 residues. V dropped 8 bases and J dropped 2 bases, with 13 bases sitting between them. DNA of the CDR3: TGCGCCAGCTCCGCCCCGGAGCCTGGAAACACCATATATTTT. It codes for CASSAPEPGNTIYF.

As DNA, the CDR3 is TGTGCCAGCAGCTTAGGACAGGGCGGCGAGCAGTACTTC. This translates into CASSLGQGGEQYF. The chain couples TRBV7-6 to TRBJ2-7; 7 positions match TRBD1. CDR1 SGHVS and CDR2 FNYEAQ come from the germline V gene. V shed 1 base and J 6 bases; nucleotides not matched to a gene: 3. The CDR3 is made up of 13 amino acids. The complete variable domain, with remaining parts taken from reference TRBV7-6 and TRBJ2-7, reads GAGVSQSPRYKVTKRGQDVALRCDPISGHVSLYWYRQALGQGPEFLTYFNYEAQQDKSGLPNDRFSAERPEGSISTLTIQRTEQRDSAMYRCASSLGQGGEQYFGPGTRLTVT.

J is TRBJ2-1 and V is TRBV6-5; D is unclear. The V gene lost 4 bases and the J gene lost 9 bases, with 13 bases spanning the gap. CDR3 length: 13 amino acids. Germline loops: CDR1 MNHEY, CDR2 SVGAGI. CDR3 protein: CASSFSSFSEQFF. The CDR3 DNA follows: TGTGCCAGCAGTTTTTCCTCCTTTAGTGAGCAGTTCTTC.

The J gene is TRBJ2-1, the V gene TRBV5-6; 8 nucleotides match TRBD2. Per germline, CDR1 SGHDT and CDR2 YYEEEE. This CDR3 is built from 14 residues. As DNA, the CDR3 is TGTTCCTCGGCCGGGACTAGTATCCACAATGAGCAGTTCTTC. Encoded protein: CSSAGTSIHNEQFF.

This clone appeared once. This chain connects TRBV4-3 to TRBJ2-3; 8 bases line up with TRBD2. V gave up 4 bases and J gave up 4 bases; unmatched junction bases: 10. Germline-derived CDR1 and CDR2 are LGHNA and YSLEER. This CDR3 is 16 amino acids long. The CDR3: CASSRDLAGGPDTQYF. The CDR3 nucleotides read TGCGCCAGCAGCCGAGATTTGGCGGGGGGCCCAGATACGCAGTATTTT.

A note on this clone: The germline gene is not matched at one end of the junction; a read error may be the cause. The gene calls are TRBV7-2 and TRBJ2-6; perhaps TRBD2 as D (6 bases). From germline, CDR1 is SGHTA and CDR2 FQGNSA. The CDR3 has 17 amino acids. The DNA of the CDR3 is TGTGCCAGCAGCTTAAATCGTCCGGGAGCTGGGGCCAACGGCCTGACTTTC. As protein: CASSLNRPGAGANGLTF.

The rearrangement uses TRBV5-4 and TRBJ2-1; weak D call: TRBD2 (5 bases). The CDR3 length is 13 residues. With 3 bases removed from V and 9 bases from J, the gap between germline ends came to 13 bases. Per the germline V gene, CDR1 is SGHNT and CDR2 is YYREEE (reference sequence). The CDR3 region has the DNA TGTGCCAGCAGCTACGACCCGGCGGGTGAGCAGTTCTTC. This encodes CASSYDPAGEQFF.

V gene TRBV7-6 combines with J gene TRBJ2-5; D might be TRBD2 (6 bases). Germline CDR1 and CDR2: SGHVS and FNYEAQ. The CDR3 loop spans 15 amino acids. The V end lost 8 bases, the J end lost 1 base, and 17 bases lay between the germline ends. The CDR3: CASGGIARGQETQYF. The CDR3 DNA is TGTGCCAGCGGCGGGATAGCTCGCGGCCAAGAGACCCAGTACTTC.

The chain employs TRBV27 and TRBJ2-7; 12 bases are a match to TRBD1. The CDR3 has 15 amino acids. The germline V gene has CDR1 MNHEY and CDR2 SMNVEV (reference sequence). The ends lost 2 bases at V and 7 bases at J; junction bases unmatched: 6. As DNA, the CDR3 is TGTGCCAGCAGTTTAGGGGACAGGGGGCTAACAGAGCAGTACTTC. Translated: CASSLGDRGLTEQYF.

The chain couples TRBV4-1 to TRBJ2-5, with 12 positions matching TRBD2. The CDR3 consists of 15 residues. After removal of 3 bases from V and 3 bases from J, the junction contained 2 bases not matched to a gene. Germline V gives CDR1 MGHRA, CDR2 YSYEKL. CDR3: CASSHRLAGEETQYF. As DNA, the CDR3 is TGCGCCAGCAGCCACCGACTAGCGGGAGAAGAGACCCAGTACTTC.

The V call is TRBV4-2, the J call TRBJ2-7; 13 positions agree with TRBD2. V shed 1 base, J shed 6 bases, and the junction held 12 bases outside the gene matches. This CDR3 is built from 18 residues. Germline lookup yields CDR1 LGHNA and CDR2 YNFKEQ. CDR3 in amino acids: CASSQGTSGSGGLSEQYF. In DNA form, the CDR3 reads TGTGCCAGCAGCCAAGGGACTAGCGGGAGCGGGGGGTTGAGCGAGCAGTACTTC.

The rearrangement joins TRBV4-3 to TRBJ2-2; D gene unclear. Trimming pared 0 bases from V and 2 bases from J, leaving 4 bases between. This CDR3 contains 14 residues. The germline V gene has CDR1 LGHNA and CDR2 YSLEER. The DNA of the CDR3 is TGCGCCAGCAGCCAAGACTTTAACACCGGGGAGCTGTTTTTT. Translated: CASSQDFNTGELFF.

DNA for the CDR3: TGTGCCAGCAGCTTCCTGGGGGGTGGGGACAATGAGCAGTTCTTC. Its protein is CASSFLGGGDNEQFF. The gene calls are TRBV5-6 and TRBJ2-1; D may be TRBD2 (6 bases). V was pared by 2 bases and J by 5 bases, with 14 bases between. This CDR3 has 15 residues. The germline CDR1 and CDR2 sequences are SGHDT and YYEEEE.

In its sample, this clone was seen a few times. V and J are TRBV27 and TRBJ1-3, with D possibly being TRBD1 (6 bases). Per germline, CDR1 MNHEY and CDR2 SMNVEV (reference sequence). This CDR3 has 15 residues. The V gene lost 6 bases and the J gene lost 3 bases, with 15 bases spanning the gap. The CDR3 loop reads CASRQTGSGGNTIYF. The CDR3 nucleotides read TGTGCCAGCAGGCAAACAGGGAGCGGTGGAAACACCATATATTTT.

V usage is TRBV20-1 and J usage is TRBJ2-7; D is unresolved. Deletions cut 5 bases from V and 5 bases from J, with 10 bases between. The CDR3 length is 11 residues. The germline CDR1 and CDR2 sequences are DFQATT and SNEGSKA (reference sequence). CDR3 protein: CSASHSDEQYF. The CDR3 DNA is TGCAGTGCTTCGCACAGTGACGAGCAGTACTTC.

This clone has more than one count but fewer than ten. The CDR3 DNA reads as TGTGCCAGCAGTCTTACAGGGGTGGCAAACACCATATATTTT. Residues: CASSLTGVANTIYF. The chain links TRBV6-5 to TRBJ1-3, with TRBD1 identical over 7 bases. V lost 5 bases, J lost 6 bases, and 7 bases stayed unmatched. The CDR3 is made up of 14 amino acids. Germline assignment: CDR1 MNHEY and CDR2 SVGAGI.

The chain combines TRBV7-2 with TRBJ2-3, with TRBD2 identical over 12 bases. V shed 4 bases, J shed 0 bases, and the junction held 8 bases outside the gene matches. The V gene's germline CDR1 is SGHTA and CDR2 FQGNSA. This CDR3 contains 18 residues. The CDR3 spells CASSSRLAGVSSTDTQYF. CDR3 DNA sequence: TGTGCCAGCAGCTCCCGACTAGCGGGAGTGTCTAGCACAGATACGCAGTATTTT.

The chain recombines TRBV7-9 with TRBJ2-3; TRBD2 matches 8 bases. Germline values: CDR1 SEHNR, CDR2 FQNEAQ (reference sequence). Losses at the gene ends were 1 base for V and 2 bases for J; bases not matched to a gene: 8. CDR3 length equals 17 residues. The chain's CDR3 is CASSLGRLAGSTDTQYF. The CDR3 nucleotides read TGTGCCAGCAGCTTAGGGAGGCTAGCGGGCTCCACAGATACGCAGTATTTT.

This sequence joins TRBV4-3 and TRBJ1-1, with TRBD1 matching over 8 bases. Germline V CDR1 and CDR2: LGHNA, YSLEER. CDR3 length: 15 residues. J lost 6 bases, V lost 4 bases, and 10 bases had no gene match. For the CDR3, the DNA is TGCGCCAGCAGCCCCTTAGGACAGGGAGCCGCTGAAGCTTTCTTT. Protein product: CASSPLGQGAAEAFF.

On this clone itself: A junction end diverges from the germline sequence, so it may reflect a read error. This chain links TRBV5-1 with TRBJ2-6; D is possibly TRBD1 (5 bases). Germline lookup yields CDR1 SGHRS and CDR2 YFSETQ. There are 14 residues in the CDR3. The CDR3 here is CASRQASGANGLTF. Written as DNA, the CDR3 is TGCGCCAGCAGACAGGCCTCTGGGGCCAACGGCCTGACTTTC.

V is TRBV7-3 and J is TRBJ2-1; D is unresolved. Germline V gene sequence: CDR1 SGHTA, CDR2 FQGTGA. Deletions cut 2 bases from V and 4 bases from J, with 15 bases between. This CDR3 region has 16 residues. The CDR3 loop is CASSLFSRSQYNEQFF. The DNA for the CDR3 is TGTGCCAGCAGCTTATTTTCCAGGTCCCAATACAATGAGCAGTTCTTC. The variable domain in full, completed from reference TRBV7-3 and TRBJ2-1, reads GAGVSQTPSNKVTEKGKYVELRCDPISGHTALYWYRQSLGQGPEFLIYFQGTGAADDSGLPNDRFFAVRPEGSVSTLKIQRTERGDSAVYLCASSLFSRSQYNEQFFGPGTRLTVL.

The V and J genes are TRBV6-5 and TRBJ2-1; 9 nucleotides align to TRBD2. V was pared by 5 bases and J by 3 bases, with 5 bases of the junction left unmatched. CDR3 length equals 15 residues. Germline loops: CDR1 MNHEY, CDR2 SVGAGI. The CDR3, as DNA: TGTGCCAGCAGTAGTAGCGGGGGCCACTACAATGAGCAGTTCTTC. Translation gives CASSSSGGHYNEQFF.

CDR3 sequence (DNA): TGTGCCACCAGCAGAAAGCATCTAATTACTAGCACAGATACGCAGTATTTT. Residues: CATSRKHLITSTDTQYF. This rearrangement joins TRBV15 to TRBJ2-3; no firm D call. The CDR3 sequence is 17 residues long. From germline, CDR1 is LNHNV and CDR2 YYDKDF (reference sequence). V dropped 2 bases and J dropped 0 bases, with 15 bases sitting between them.

V is TRBV27 and J is TRBJ1-5, with 7 bases that match TRBD1. From germline, CDR1 is MNHEY and CDR2 SMNVEV (reference sequence). V shed 5 bases, J shed 0 bases, and the junction held 4 bases outside the gene matches. The CDR3 is made up of 15 amino acids. The CDR3 loop reads CASSDRTGSNQPQHF. CDR3 nucleotide sequence: TGTGCCAGCAGTGACCGGACAGGTAGCAATCAGCCCCAGCATTTT.